Listed below are T cell receptor beta chains from one sample, sequenced in a study of identical twins. Via MiXCR, TCRdb re-called the 5' RACE reads, giving one row per CDR3 protein. The table lists hundreds of thousands of distinct CDR3 sequences, 20% to 25% of them singletons. The sample was also linked to a second study, of T cells expressing NK-cell markers.

Sequenced: PBMCs. The receptor set was obtained from a woman under 30 in good health. CDR3s include the opening cysteine and the closing phenylalanine or tryptophan. The D gene is left open where the match is weak. Not every row has a clone size; where given, it reads once, few, many or a size class.

D gene: .; J gene: TRBJ2-7; clone size: .; V gene: TRBV3-1; CDR3 DNA: TGTGCCAGCAGCCACGGGGGCCCCTACGAGCAGTACTTC; CDR3 protein: CASSHGGPYEQYF
D gene: .; J gene: TRBJ2-5; clone size: .; V gene: TRBV12-3/TRBV12-4; CDR3 DNA: TGTGCCAGCACTAATGGGACGTACCAAGAGACCCAGTACTTC; CDR3 protein: CASTNGTYQETQYF
D gene: .; J gene: TRBJ1-5; clone size: few; V gene: TRBV20-1; CDR3 DNA: TGCAGTGCTAGAGCCTCGACAGGTGGGAATCAGCCCCAGCATTTT; CDR3 protein: CSARASTGGNQPQHF
D gene: .; J gene: TRBJ2-1; clone size: .; V gene: TRBV14; CDR3 DNA: TGTGCCAGCAGCCAAGATAAGGGTAATACCTACAATGAGCAGTTCTTC; CDR3 protein: CASSQDKGNTYNEQFF
D gene: .; J gene: TRBJ1-6; clone size: few; V gene: TRBV20-1; CDR3 DNA: TGCAGTGCTAGTAGTTCGGGTGTCAATTTGTATTCACCCCTCCACTTT; CDR3 protein: CSASSSGVNLYSPLHF
D gene: .; J gene: TRBJ1-6; clone size: few; V gene: TRBV6-4; CDR3 DNA: TGTGCCAGCAGTGAGGGTTCTACCGGGGGATCACCCCTCCACTTT; CDR3 protein: CASSEGSTGGSPLHF
D gene: .; J gene: TRBJ1-2; clone size: few; V gene: TRBV5-1; CDR3 DNA: TGCGCCAGCAGCTTGGATGGGGGCGCTGGCTACACCTTC; CDR3 protein: CASSLDGGAGYTF
D gene: TRBD2; J gene: TRBJ2-5; clone size: few; V gene: TRBV7-2; CDR3 DNA: TGTGCCAGCAGCTTAGGAGCAGCGGGAGGGTTTGAGACCCAGTACTTC; CDR3 protein: CASSLGAAGGFETQYF
D gene: .; J gene: TRBJ2-7; clone size: .; V gene: TRBV29-1; CDR3 DNA: TGCAGCGTTGAGGCGGGGAATAGGTACGAGCAGTACTTC; CDR3 protein: CSVEAGNRYEQYF
D gene: TRBD2; J gene: TRBJ2-3; clone size: .; V gene: TRBV2; CDR3 DNA: TGTGCCAGCCGACTAGCTGGATCGAGCACAGATACGCAGTATTTT; CDR3 protein: CASRLAGSSTDTQYF
D gene: .; J gene: TRBJ2-3; clone size: few; V gene: TRBV20-1; CDR3 DNA: TGCAGTGCCAAACCCGCCGGAGTAGATACGCAGTATTTT; CDR3 protein: CSAKPAGVDTQYF
D gene: .; J gene: TRBJ2-1; clone size: .; V gene: TRBV12-3/TRBV12-4; CDR3 DNA: TGTGCCAGCAGTTTTCGGGGCCTCCTTTACAATGAGCAGTTCTTC; CDR3 protein: CASSFRGLLYNEQFF
D gene: TRBD2; J gene: TRBJ2-1; clone size: few; V gene: TRBV7-2; CDR3 DNA: TGTGCCAGCAGCTACTCTAGCGGGGGCCGCGGGGAGCAGTTCTTC; CDR3 protein: CASSYSSGGRGEQFF
D gene: .; J gene: TRBJ2-1; clone size: few; V gene: TRBV7-2; CDR3 DNA: TGTGCCAGCACCCTAAAAGGAGACAACAATGAGCAGTTCTTC; CDR3 protein: CASTLKGDNNEQFF
D gene: .; J gene: TRBJ2-1; clone size: few; V gene: TRBV20-1; CDR3 DNA: TGCAGTGCTAGACAGCCCCTCGTAACTAACAATGAGCAGTTCTTC; CDR3 protein: CSARQPLVTNNEQFF
D gene: .; J gene: TRBJ1-2; clone size: few; V gene: TRBV12-3/TRBV12-4; CDR3 DNA: TGTGCCAGCAGTATTGACCGGGCCTATGGCTACACCTTC; CDR3 protein: CASSIDRAYGYTF
D gene: .; J gene: TRBJ2-7; clone size: few; V gene: TRBV9; CDR3 DNA: TGTGCCAGCAGCCAAAGGGGAGGTTCATCCTACGAGCAGTACTTC; CDR3 protein: CASSQRGGSSYEQYF
D gene: .; J gene: TRBJ1-5; clone size: few; V gene: TRBV20-1; CDR3 DNA: TGCAGTGCTAGAGGGCAGCCCCAGCATTTT; CDR3 protein: CSARGQPQHF
D gene: .; J gene: TRBJ2-2; clone size: many; V gene: TRBV12-3/TRBV12-4; CDR3 DNA: TGTGCCAGCAGTTTCCGGCAGGGCGGCACCGGGGAGCTGTTTTTT; CDR3 protein: CASSFRQGGTGELFF
D gene: .; J gene: TRBJ2-5; clone size: once; V gene: TRBV2; CDR3 DNA: TGTGCCAGCAGTGAAGATTGGCAAGAGACCCAGTACTTC; CDR3 protein: CASSEDWQETQYF
D gene: .; J gene: TRBJ2-3; clone size: .; V gene: TRBV6-2/TRBV6-3; CDR3 DNA: TGTGCCAGCAGTTACGCCGGTTGGGATACGCAGTATTTT; CDR3 protein: CASSYAGWDTQYF
D gene: .; J gene: TRBJ2-7; clone size: .; V gene: TRBV20-1; CDR3 DNA: TGCAGTGCTAGAGCTGGGGGGCTTTACGAGCAGTACTTC; CDR3 protein: CSARAGGLYEQYF